This TCR beta chain comes out of a study of human T cells and chemical hapten exposure. Turning to the study itself: Donors were sensitized with 2% DPC on the upper inner arm.

To note about this clonotype: The antigen is not known.

Library preparation tagged each individual cDNA molecule with a unique molecular identifier. One entry per CDR3 protein, called by TCRdb with MiXCR from the RACE reads. The repertoire consists of around 100,000 distinct CDR3 sequences, with roughly 11% occurring once and the leading ten covering 3% to 4.5%. In germline, CDR1 is SQVTM, CDR2 ANQGSEA. Trimming pared 7 bases from V and 0 bases from J, leaving 15 bases between. The length of the CDR3 is 14 residues. Time point reported: patch test 1, 2 weeks after DPC sensitization. Treatment of the sample: therapeutic diphenylcyclopropenone sensitization with weekly scalp DPC. Study-level findings and limits: Expanded TCRs made up significantly more big CDR3 similarity clusters than controls did.

This TCR derives from a woman aged 40 to 50 with alopecia areata. Some clones in this sample may be carry-over from other donors' samples. This chain joins TRBV29-1 and TRBJ1-2; D might be TRBD1 (6 bases). The input for sequencing was whole blood, taken in connection with sensitization to the hapten diphenylcyclopropenone (DPC). CDR3 loop: CSARQDLPNYGYTF. The CDR3 DNA reads as TGCAGCGCACGACAGGACCTGCCTAACTATGGCTACACCTTC.